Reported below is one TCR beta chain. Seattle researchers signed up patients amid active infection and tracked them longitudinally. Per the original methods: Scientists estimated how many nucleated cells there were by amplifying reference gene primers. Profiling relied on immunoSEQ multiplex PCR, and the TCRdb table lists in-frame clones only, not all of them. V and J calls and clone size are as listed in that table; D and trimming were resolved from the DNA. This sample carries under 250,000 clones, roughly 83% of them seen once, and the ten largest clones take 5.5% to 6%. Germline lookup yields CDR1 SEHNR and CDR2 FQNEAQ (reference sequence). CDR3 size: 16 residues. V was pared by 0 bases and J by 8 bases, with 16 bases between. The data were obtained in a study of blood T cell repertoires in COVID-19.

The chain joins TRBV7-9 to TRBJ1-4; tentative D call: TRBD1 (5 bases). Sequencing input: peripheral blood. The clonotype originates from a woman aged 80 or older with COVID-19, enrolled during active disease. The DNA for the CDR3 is TGTGCCAGCAGCTTAGCTTTCGGTGGGGCTGGCGAAAAACTGTTTTTT. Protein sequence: CASSLAFGGAGEKLFF. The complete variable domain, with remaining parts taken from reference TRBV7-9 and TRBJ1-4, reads DTGVSQNPRHKITKRGQNVTFRCDPISEHNRLYWYRQTLGQGPEFLTYFQNEAQLEKSRLLSDRFSAERPKGSFSTLEIQRTEQGDSAMYLCASSLAFGGAGEKLFFGSGTQLSVL.